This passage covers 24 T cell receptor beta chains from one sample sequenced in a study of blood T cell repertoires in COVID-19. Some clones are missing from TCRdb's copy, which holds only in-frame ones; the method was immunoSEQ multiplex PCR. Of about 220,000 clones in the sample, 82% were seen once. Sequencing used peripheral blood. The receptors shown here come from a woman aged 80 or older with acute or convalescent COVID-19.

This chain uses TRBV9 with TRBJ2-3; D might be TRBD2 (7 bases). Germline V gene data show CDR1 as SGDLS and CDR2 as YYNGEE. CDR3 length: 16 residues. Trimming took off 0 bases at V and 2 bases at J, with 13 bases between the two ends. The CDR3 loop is CASSVGAGAPTDTQYF. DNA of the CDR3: TGTGCCAGCAGCGTAGGCGCGGGGGCGCCCACAGATACGCAGTATTTT.

The CDR3 loop is CASSLTPRDRSEKLFF. DNA of the CDR3: TGTGCCAGCAGTTTAACTCCCCGGGACAGGAGTGAAAAACTGTTTTTT. This chain joins TRBV28 and TRBJ1-4, with 8 positions matching TRBD1. Trimming took 2 bases from V and 7 from J; bases not matched to a gene: 9. CDR3 length: 16 residues. In germline, CDR1 is MDHEN, CDR2 SYDVKM.

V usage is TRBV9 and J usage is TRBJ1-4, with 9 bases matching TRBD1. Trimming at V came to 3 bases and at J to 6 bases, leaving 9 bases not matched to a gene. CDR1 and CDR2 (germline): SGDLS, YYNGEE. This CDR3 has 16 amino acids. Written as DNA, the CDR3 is TGTGCCAGCAGCGCAACCGGGACAGGGAATTATGAAAAACTGTTTTTT. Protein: CASSATGTGNYEKLFF.

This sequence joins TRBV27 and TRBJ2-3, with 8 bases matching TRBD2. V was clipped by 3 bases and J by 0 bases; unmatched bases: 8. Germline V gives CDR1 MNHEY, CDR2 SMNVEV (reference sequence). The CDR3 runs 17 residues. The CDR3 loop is CASSFHTSGTSTDTQYF. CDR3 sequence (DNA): TGTGCCAGCAGTTTCCACACTAGCGGTACTAGCACAGATACGCAGTATTTT.

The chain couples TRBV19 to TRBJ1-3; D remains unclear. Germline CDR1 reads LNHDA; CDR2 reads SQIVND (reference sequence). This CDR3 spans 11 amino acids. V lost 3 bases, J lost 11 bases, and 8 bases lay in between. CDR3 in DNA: TGTGCCAGTAGTATTAACTTACCCATATATTTT. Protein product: CASSINLPIYF.

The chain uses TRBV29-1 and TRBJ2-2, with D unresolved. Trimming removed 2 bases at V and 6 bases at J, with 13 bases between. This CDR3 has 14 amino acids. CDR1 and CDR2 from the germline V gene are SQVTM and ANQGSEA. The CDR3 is CSVETTPLAGELFF. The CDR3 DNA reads TGCAGCGTTGAAACGACACCATTGGCCGGGGAGCTGTTTTTT.

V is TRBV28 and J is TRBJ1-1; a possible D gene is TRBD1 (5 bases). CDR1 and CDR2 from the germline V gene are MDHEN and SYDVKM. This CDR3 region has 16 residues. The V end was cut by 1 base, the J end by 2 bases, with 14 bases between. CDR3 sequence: CASSLSPGVRNTEAFF. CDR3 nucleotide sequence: TGTGCCAGCAGTTTATCCCCGGGGGTACGAAACACTGAAGCTTTCTTT.

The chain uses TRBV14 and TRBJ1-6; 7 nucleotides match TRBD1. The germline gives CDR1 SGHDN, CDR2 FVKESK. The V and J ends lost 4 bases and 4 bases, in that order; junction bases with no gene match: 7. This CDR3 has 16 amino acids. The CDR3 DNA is TGTGCCAGCAGCCCAACGACAGGGTTTTATAATTCACCCCTCCACTTT. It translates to CASSPTTGFYNSPLHF.

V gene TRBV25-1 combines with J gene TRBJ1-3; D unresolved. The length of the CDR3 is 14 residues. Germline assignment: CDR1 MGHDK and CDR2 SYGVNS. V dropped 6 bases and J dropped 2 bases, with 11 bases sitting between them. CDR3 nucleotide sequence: TGTGCCAGCAGCAAAGGCAGCGCTGGAAACACCATATATTTT. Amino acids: CASSKGSAGNTIYF.

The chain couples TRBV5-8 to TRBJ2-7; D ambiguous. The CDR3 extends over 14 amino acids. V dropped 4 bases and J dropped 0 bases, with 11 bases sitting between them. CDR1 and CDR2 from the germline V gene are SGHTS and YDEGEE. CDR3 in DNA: TGTGCCAGCAGCCTACCGACATCCTCCTACGAGCAGTACTTC. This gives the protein CASSLPTSSYEQYF. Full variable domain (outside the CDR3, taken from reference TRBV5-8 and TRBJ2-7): EAGVTQSPTHLIKTRGQQATLRCSPISGHTSVYWYQQALGLGLQFLLWYDEGEERNRGNFPPRFSGRQFPNYSSELNVNALELEDSALYLCASSLPTSSYEQYFGPGTRLTVT.

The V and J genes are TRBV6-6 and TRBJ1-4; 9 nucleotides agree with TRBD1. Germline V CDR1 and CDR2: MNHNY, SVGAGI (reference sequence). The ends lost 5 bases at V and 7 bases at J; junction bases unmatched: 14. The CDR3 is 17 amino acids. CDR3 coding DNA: TGTGCCAGCAGTCCAAGATTCGGTCGACAGGGGGGTGAAAAACTGTTTTTT. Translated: CASSPRFGRQGGEKLFF.

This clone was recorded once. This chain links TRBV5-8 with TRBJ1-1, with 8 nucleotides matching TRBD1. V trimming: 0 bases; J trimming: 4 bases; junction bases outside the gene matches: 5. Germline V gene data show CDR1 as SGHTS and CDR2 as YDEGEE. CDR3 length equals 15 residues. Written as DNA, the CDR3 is TGTGCCAGCAGCTTGGGGGACAGGTCAACCACTGAAGCTTTCTTT. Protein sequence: CASSLGDRSTTEAFF.

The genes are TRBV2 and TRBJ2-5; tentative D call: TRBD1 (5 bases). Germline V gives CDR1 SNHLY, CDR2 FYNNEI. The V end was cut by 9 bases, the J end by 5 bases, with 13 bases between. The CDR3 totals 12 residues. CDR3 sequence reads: CARGAASETQYF. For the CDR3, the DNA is TGTGCCAGAGGGGCCGCCTCGGAGACCCAGTACTTC. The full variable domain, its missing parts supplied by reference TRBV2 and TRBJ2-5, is EPEVTQTPSHQVTQMGQEVILRCVPISNHLYFYWYRQILGQKVEFLVSFYNNEISEKSEIFDDQFSVERPDGSNFTLKIRSTKLEDSAMYFCARGAASETQYFGPGTRLLVL.

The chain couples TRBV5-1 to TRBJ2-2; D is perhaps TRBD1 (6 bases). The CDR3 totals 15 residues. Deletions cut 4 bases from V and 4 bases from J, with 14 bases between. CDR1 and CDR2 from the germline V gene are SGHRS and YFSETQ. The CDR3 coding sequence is TGCGCCAGCAGCCCCGCAGGGGCCCCCACCGGGGAGCTGTTTTTT. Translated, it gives CASSPAGAPTGELFF.

The CDR3 sequence is CASSPRVGGTASYNEQFF. CDR3 DNA: TGTGCCAGCAGCCCACGAGTAGGGGGCACAGCCTCCTACAATGAGCAGTTCTTC. V is TRBV5-4 and J is TRBJ2-1, with 7 bases fitting TRBD1. The germline V gene encodes CDR1 SGHNT and CDR2 YYREEE (reference sequence). The CDR3 contains 18 residues. The ends lost 4 bases at V and 0 bases at J; junction bases unmatched: 13.

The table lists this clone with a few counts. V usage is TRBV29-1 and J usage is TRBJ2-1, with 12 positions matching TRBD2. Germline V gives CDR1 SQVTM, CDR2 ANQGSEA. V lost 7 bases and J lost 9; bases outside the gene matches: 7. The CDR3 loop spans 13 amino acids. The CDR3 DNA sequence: TGCAGCGCTTCGACTAGCGGGGGATTTGAGCAGTTCTTC. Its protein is CSASTSGGFEQFF.

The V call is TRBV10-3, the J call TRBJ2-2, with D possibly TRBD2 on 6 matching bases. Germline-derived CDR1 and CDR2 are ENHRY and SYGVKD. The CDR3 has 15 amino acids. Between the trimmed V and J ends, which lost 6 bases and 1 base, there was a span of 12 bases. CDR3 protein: CAIRMGAGNTGELFF. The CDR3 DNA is TGTGCCATCAGGATGGGAGCGGGGAACACCGGGGAGCTGTTTTTT.

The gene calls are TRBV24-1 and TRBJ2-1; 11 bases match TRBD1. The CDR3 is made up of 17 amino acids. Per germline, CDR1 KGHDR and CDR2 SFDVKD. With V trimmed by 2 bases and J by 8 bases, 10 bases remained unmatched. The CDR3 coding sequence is TGTGCCACCAGTGATTGGGGAATGGACAGGGGGCATCATGAGCAGTTCTTC. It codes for CATSDWGMDRGHHEQFF.

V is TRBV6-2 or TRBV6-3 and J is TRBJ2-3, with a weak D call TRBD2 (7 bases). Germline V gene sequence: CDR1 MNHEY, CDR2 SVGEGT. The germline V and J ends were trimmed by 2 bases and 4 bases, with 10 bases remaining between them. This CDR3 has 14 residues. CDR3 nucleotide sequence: TGTGCCAGCAGTTACAGGGGGAGGGCAGATACGCAGTATTTT. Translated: CASSYRGRADTQYF.

CDR3 bases: TGTGCCAGCAGCTTGTCCGGGACAGCTAGCAATCAGCCCCAGCATTTT. It encodes CASSLSGTASNQPQHF. The rearrangement joins TRBV5-4 to TRBJ1-5, with TRBD1 matching over 7 bases. The CDR3 contains 16 residues. With 1 base clipped from V and 0 bases from J, the junction kept 4 bases outside the gene matches. Germline CDR1 SGHNT, CDR2 YYREEE (reference sequence).

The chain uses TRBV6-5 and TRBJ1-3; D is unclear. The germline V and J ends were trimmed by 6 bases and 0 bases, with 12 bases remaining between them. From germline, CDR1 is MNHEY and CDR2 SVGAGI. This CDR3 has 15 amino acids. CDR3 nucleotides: TGTGCCAGCAGCCTACACGGGAGCTCTGGAAACACCATATATTTT. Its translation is CASSLHGSSGNTIYF.

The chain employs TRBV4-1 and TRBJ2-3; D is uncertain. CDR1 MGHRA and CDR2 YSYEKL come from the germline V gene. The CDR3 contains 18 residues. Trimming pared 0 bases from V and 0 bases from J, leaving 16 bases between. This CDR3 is CASSQEVAGQPSTDTQYF. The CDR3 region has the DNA TGCGCCAGCAGCCAAGAAGTGGCTGGCCAACCTAGCACAGATACGCAGTATTTT.

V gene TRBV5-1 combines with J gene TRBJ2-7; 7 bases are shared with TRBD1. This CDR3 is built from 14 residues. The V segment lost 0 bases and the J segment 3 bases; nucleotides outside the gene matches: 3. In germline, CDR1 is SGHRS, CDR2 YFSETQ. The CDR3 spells CASSLAGTVYEQYF. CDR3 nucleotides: TGCGCCAGCAGCTTGGCCGGGACAGTCTACGAGCAGTACTTC. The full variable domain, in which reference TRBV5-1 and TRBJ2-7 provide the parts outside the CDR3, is KAGVTQTPRYLIKTRGQQVTLSCSPISGHRSVSWYQQTPGQGLQFLFEYFSETQRNKGNFPGRFSGRQFSNSRSEMNVSTLELGDSALYLCASSLAGTVYEQYFGPGTRLTVT.

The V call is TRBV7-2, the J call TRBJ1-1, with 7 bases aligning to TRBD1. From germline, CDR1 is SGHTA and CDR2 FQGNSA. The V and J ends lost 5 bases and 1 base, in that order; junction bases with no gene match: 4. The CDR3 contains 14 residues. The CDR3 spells CASSIGQANTEAFF. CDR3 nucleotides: TGTGCCAGCAGCATCGGACAGGCGAACACTGAAGCTTTCTTT.